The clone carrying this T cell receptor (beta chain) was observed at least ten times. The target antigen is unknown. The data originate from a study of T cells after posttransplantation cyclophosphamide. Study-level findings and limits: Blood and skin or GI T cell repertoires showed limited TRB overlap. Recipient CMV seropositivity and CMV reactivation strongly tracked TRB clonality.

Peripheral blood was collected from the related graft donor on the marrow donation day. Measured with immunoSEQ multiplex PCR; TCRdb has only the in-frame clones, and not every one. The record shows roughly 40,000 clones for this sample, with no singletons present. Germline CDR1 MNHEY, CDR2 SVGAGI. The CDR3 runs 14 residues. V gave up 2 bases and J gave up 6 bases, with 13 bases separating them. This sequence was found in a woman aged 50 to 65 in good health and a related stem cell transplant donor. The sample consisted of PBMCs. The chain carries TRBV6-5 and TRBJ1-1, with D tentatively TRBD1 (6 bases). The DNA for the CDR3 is TGTGCCAGCAGTTACCCCGGACAGACGGCTGAAGCTTTCTTT. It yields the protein CASSYPGQTAEAFF.